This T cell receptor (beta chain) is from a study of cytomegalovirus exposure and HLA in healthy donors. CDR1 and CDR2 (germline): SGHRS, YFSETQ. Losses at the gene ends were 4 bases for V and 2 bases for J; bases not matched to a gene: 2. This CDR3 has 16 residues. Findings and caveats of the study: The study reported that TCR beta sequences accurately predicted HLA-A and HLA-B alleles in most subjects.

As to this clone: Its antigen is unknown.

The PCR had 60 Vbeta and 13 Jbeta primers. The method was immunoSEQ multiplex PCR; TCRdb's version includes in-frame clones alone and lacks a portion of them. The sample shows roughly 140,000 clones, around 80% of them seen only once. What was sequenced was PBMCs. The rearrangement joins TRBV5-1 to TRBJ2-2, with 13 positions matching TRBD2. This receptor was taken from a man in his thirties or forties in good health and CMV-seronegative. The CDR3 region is CASSRTSGRNTGELFF. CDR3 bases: TGCGCCAGCAGCCGGACTAGCGGGAGAAACACCGGGGAGCTGTTTTTT.